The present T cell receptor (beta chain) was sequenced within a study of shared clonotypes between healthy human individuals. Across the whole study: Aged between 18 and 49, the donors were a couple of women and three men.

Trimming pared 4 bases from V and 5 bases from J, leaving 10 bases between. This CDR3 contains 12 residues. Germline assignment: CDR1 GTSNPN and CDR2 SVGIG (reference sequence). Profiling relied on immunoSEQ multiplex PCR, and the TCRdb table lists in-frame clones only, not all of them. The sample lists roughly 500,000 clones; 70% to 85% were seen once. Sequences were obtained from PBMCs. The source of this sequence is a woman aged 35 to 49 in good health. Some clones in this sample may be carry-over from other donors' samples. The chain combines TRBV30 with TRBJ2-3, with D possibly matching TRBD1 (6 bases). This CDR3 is CAWTLGGDTQYF. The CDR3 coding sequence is TGTGCCTGGACCCTAGGGGGAGATACGCAGTATTTT.